These T cell receptor beta chains were read from a single sample in a study of blood T cell repertoires in COVID-19. Clones were sequenced by immunoSEQ multiplex PCR, and TCRdb holds only the in-frame ones, with some missing. The table lists more than 300,000 clones, just under 90% of them singletons, with roughly 10% in the top ten. The sequencing input was PBMCs or T cells enriched from blood (not recorded which). These receptors all stem from a woman aged 25 to 39 who had recovered from COVID-19. CDR3s include the opening cysteine and the closing phenylalanine or tryptophan. The order of the fields is D gene, V gene, J gene, clone size, CDR3 length, CDR3 DNA, CDR3 protein. The D gene is left open where the match is weak. Clone size is shown for a subset of rows, as once, few, many or a class of expanded clone.

.	TRBV29-1	TRBJ2-5	.	13	TGCAGCGTCCCCCTCCCAGATCAAGAGACCCAGTACTTC	CSVPLPDQETQYF
.	TRBV20-1	TRBJ2-1	.	15	TGCAGTGCTAGTAGTGCGTCTTCCTCCTACAATGAGCAGTTCTTC	CSASSASSSYNEQFF
TRBD1	TRBV18	TRBJ1-2	.	15	TGTGCCAGCTCACCGGGGACAGCCGCTAACTATGGCTACACCTTC	CASSPGTAANYGYTF
.	TRBV5-1	TRBJ1-1	.	13	TGCGCCAGCAGCTTAGCGGAAAACACTGAAGCTTTCTTT	CASSLAENTEAFF
.	TRBV19	TRBJ1-5	few	14	TGTGCCAGTAGTATTCGTATTAGCAATCAGCCCCAGCATTTT	CASSIRISNQPQHF
.	TRBV6-2/TRBV6-3	TRBJ1-5	.	15	TGTGCCAGCAGTTACCAGCCCGGGCGGGATCAGCCCCAGCATTTT	CASSYQPGRDQPQHF
.	TRBV5-1	TRBJ2-1	.	14	TGCGACTCAAACCCCTGGGAGAAATGGAATGAGCAGTTCTTC	CDSNPWEKWNEQFF
.	TRBV28	TRBJ2-7	.	15	TGTGCCAGCAGTTTAAGGGGGGGGGCCCCGCCCGAGCAGTACTTC	CASSLRGGAPPEQYF
.	TRBV29-1	TRBJ2-5	once	12	TGCAGCGTTCGTCGAGGGCCTGAGACCCAGTACTTC	CSVRRGPETQYF
TRBD2	TRBV6-2/TRBV6-3	TRBJ2-3	.	18	TGTGCCAGCAGTTACGTACCTTTAGCGGGAGCTTCCACAGATACGCAGTATTTT	CASSYVPLAGASTDTQYF
TRBD2	TRBV5-6	TRBJ2-7	.	15	TGTGCCAGCAGCCTACTATCAGGGACTATGGGCGAGCAGTACTTC	CASSLLSGTMGEQYF
.	TRBV3-1/TRBV3-2	TRBJ2-7	.	14	TGTGCCAGCAGCCAAGAAGAGGGTTTCGAGGAGCAGTACTTC	CASSQEEGFEEQYF